This T cell receptor (beta chain) emerged from a study of blood T cell repertoires in COVID-19. About the study: Sources were T cells, B-cell-depleted T cells, or PBMCs; the material itself was cDNA or gDNA.

V lost 4 bases to trimming and J lost 1 base, with 13 bases between them. CDR1 is MDHEN and CDR2 is SYDVKM in the germline V gene. This CDR3 is 15 amino acids long. Methods used by the authors: Quantification of nucleated cells was approximated via reference gene primer amplification. The protocol was immunoSEQ multiplex PCR, while the TCRdb copy is restricted to in-frame clones and leaves out a portion. The D gene and trimming were derived from the DNA, and the V and J assignments and clone size from that table. The sample lists tens of thousands of clones, approximately 80% occurring once. The J gene is TRBJ2-5, the V gene TRBV28, with D possibly being TRBD2 (6 bases). The sequenced sample was peripheral blood. The receptor's source is a man aged 70 or older with acute or convalescent COVID-19. CDR3 sequence: CASSSVQGLQETQYF. The CDR3 bases are TGTGCCAGCAGTTCGGTGCAGGGACTCCAAGAGACCCAGTACTTC.